This entry lists 10 T cell receptor beta chains sequenced from one sample in a study of T-cell memory formation after mild COVID-19. TCRdb recomputed calls from the 5' RACE reads with MiXCR, one row per CDR3 protein. Of about 350,000 distinct CDR3 sequences listed, roughly 13% are singletons. Sample: PBMCs or a T cell subset sorted from them (not recorded which). The receptors stem from a man aged 18 to 29 who had mild COVID-19 (a few samples of this study predate the infection). Cell type and time point are not known.

The rearrangement uses TRBV4-1 and TRBJ2-3; D is tentatively TRBD1 or TRBD2 (7 bases each). V shed 3 bases and J shed 6 bases, with 16 bases lying between them. This CDR3 spans 15 amino acids. Germline assignment: CDR1 MGHRA and CDR2 YSYEKL. The CDR3 is CASSQQGGALDTQYF. For the CDR3, the DNA is TGCGCCAGCAGCCAGCAGGGGGGGGCCCTGGATACGCAGTATTTT.

This clonotype was found a few times. This chain links TRBV28 with TRBJ2-1; 9 nucleotides align to TRBD1. Germline V lookup: CDR1 MDHEN, CDR2 SYDVKM. J lost 7 bases, V lost 3 bases, and 7 bases had no gene match. CDR3 length: 15 amino acids. The DNA of the CDR3 is TGTGCCAGCAGTTTTGAGGGACAGGGTATAAATGAGCAGTTCTTC. Its translation is CASSFEGQGINEQFF. Combining the CDR3 with reference TRBV28 and TRBJ2-1 gives the whole variable domain DVKVTQSSRYLVKRTGEKVFLECVQDMDHENMFWYRQDPGLGLRLIYFSYDVKMKEKGDIPEGYSVSREKKERFSLILESASTNQTSMYLCASSFEGQGINEQFFGPGTRLTVL.

This clonotype was observed a handful of times. The gene calls are TRBV7-3 and TRBJ2-3, with 8 positions matching TRBD1. Looked up from germline, CDR1 is SGHTA and CDR2 is FQGTGA. The CDR3 extends over 16 amino acids. V dropped 4 bases and J dropped 2; count of bases not matched to a gene: 8. CDR3: CASSSTPGQVTDTQYF. In DNA form, the CDR3 reads TGTGCCAGCAGCTCGACTCCGGGACAGGTCACAGATACGCAGTATTTT.

This clonotype was counted between two and nine times. The J gene is TRBJ2-7, the V gene TRBV4-3; weak D call: TRBD1 (6 bases). Germline values: CDR1 LGHNA, CDR2 YSLEER. V lost 1 base and J lost 5, with 9 bases in between. The CDR3 is 13 amino acids. The CDR3 DNA sequence: TGCGCCAGCAGCCAAGGGGGGCCAAACGAGCAGTACTTC. Protein: CASSQGGPNEQYF.

This clonotype is medium-sized by share. The chain joins TRBV5-1 to TRBJ2-3; the match to TRBD1 covers 10 bases. Germline V gene sequence: CDR1 SGHRS, CDR2 YFSETQ. This CDR3 is built from 16 residues. V shed 0 bases and J 1 base; nucleotides not matched to a gene: 2. Here the CDR3 DNA reads TGCGCCAGCAGCTTGGCGACAGGGGGCGGCACAGATACGCAGTATTTT. It codes for CASSLATGGGTDTQYF. Using reference TRBV5-1 and TRBJ2-3 for the parts outside the CDR3, the full variable domain is KAGVTQTPRYLIKTRGQQVTLSCSPISGHRSVSWYQQTPGQGLQFLFEYFSETQRNKGNFPGRFSGRQFSNSRSEMNVSTLELGDSALYLCASSLATGGGTDTQYFGPGTRLTVL.

A few counts support this clonotype. The V and J genes are TRBV11-2 and TRBJ1-2; D is uncertain. The CDR3 covers 15 residues. V lost 1 base, J lost 7 bases, and 16 bases lay in between. Germline V CDR1 and CDR2: SGHAT, FQNNGV. CDR3: CASSLGFRIWCGYTF. Written as DNA, the CDR3 is TGTGCCAGCAGCTTAGGTTTCCGGATTTGGTGTGGCTACACCTTC.

The chain recombines TRBV10-2 with TRBJ1-5; no reliable D call. This CDR3 is built from 14 residues. In germline, CDR1 is WSHSY, CDR2 SAAADI. The germline V and J ends were trimmed by 2 bases and 5 bases, with 10 bases remaining between them. CDR3 in amino acids: CASSEAGPDQPQHF. CDR3 nucleotides: TGCGCCAGCAGTGAGGCCGGGCCGGATCAGCCCCAGCATTTT.

There are a few counts of this clonotype. One junction end does not reproduce the germline sequence, and a read error may be involved. The CDR3 region is CASTEGQGNYGYTF. CDR3 DNA: TGTGCCAGCACTGAAGGACAGGGGAACTATGGCTACACCTTC. The rearrangement uses TRBV6-1 and TRBJ1-2; 9 bases fit TRBD1. Germline loops: CDR1 MNHNS, CDR2 SASEGT. The CDR3 has 14 amino acids.

The chain employs TRBV5-1 and TRBJ1-5; D is undetermined. The CDR3 loop spans 15 amino acids. Trimming removed 1 base from V and 1 base from J, with 9 bases in between. The germline gives CDR1 SGHRS, CDR2 YFSETQ. The CDR3, as DNA: TGCGCCAGCAGCTTGTGGGGTGGGAGCAATCAGCCCCAGCATTTT. It is translated as CASSLWGGSNQPQHF. The complete variable domain, with remaining parts taken from reference TRBV5-1 and TRBJ1-5, reads KAGVTQTPRYLIKTRGQQVTLSCSPISGHRSVSWYQQTPGQGLQFLFEYFSETQRNKGNFPGRFSGRQFSNSRSEMNVSTLELGDSALYLCASSLWGGSNQPQHFGDGTRLSIL.

In this sample, this clonotype turned up a few times. The chain couples TRBV4-2 to TRBJ1-1, with TRBD1 matching 7 bases. The junction had 5 bases not matched to a gene; V was cut back by 3 bases and J by 1 base. The germline V gene encodes CDR1 LGHNA and CDR2 YNFKEQ. This CDR3 contains 15 residues. CDR3: CASSHQGTANTEAFF. The CDR3 DNA is TGTGCCAGCAGCCACCAGGGGACAGCGAACACTGAAGCTTTCTTT.